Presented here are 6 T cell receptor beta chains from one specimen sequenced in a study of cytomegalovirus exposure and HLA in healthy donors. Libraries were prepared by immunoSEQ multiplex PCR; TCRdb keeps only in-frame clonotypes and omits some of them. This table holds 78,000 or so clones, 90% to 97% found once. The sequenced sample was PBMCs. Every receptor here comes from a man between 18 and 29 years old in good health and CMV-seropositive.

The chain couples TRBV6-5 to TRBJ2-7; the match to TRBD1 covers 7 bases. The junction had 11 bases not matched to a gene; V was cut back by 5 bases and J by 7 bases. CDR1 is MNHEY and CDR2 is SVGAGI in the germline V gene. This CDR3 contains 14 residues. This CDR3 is CASSEETGAKEQYF. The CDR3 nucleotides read TGTGCCAGCAGTGAAGAAACAGGGGCGAAGGAGCAGTACTTC.

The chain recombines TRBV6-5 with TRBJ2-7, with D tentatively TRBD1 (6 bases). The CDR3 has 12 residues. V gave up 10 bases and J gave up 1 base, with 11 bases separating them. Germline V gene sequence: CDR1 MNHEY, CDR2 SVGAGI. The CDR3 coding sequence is TGTGCCATACTGGACAGTTCCTACGAGCAGTACTTC. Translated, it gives CAILDSSYEQYF.

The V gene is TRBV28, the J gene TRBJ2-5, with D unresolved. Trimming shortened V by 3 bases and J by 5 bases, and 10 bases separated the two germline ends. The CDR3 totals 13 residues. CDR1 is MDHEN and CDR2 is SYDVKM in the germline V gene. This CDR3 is CASSFGARETQYF. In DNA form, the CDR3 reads TGTGCCAGCAGTTTTGGAGCCCGGGAGACCCAGTACTTC.

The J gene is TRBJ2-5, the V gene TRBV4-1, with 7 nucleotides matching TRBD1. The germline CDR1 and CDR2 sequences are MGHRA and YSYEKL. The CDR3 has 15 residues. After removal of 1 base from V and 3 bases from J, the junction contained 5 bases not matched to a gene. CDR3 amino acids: CASSQARQGEETQYF. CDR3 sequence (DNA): TGCGCCAGCAGCCAAGCCAGACAGGGCGAAGAGACCCAGTACTTC.

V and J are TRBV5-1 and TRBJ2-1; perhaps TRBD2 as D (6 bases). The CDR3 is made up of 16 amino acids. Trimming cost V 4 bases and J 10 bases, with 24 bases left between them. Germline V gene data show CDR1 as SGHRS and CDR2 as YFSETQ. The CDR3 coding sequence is TGCGCCAGCAGCCAGACCCCGGGACTGACCTATCGGGAGCAGTTCTTC. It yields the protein CASSQTPGLTYREQFF.

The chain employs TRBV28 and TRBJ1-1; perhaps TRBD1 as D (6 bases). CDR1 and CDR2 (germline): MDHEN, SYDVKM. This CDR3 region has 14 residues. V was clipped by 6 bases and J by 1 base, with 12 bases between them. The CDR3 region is CASSPDSPNTEAFF. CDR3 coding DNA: TGTGCCAGCAGCCCGGACAGCCCGAACACTGAAGCTTTCTTT.